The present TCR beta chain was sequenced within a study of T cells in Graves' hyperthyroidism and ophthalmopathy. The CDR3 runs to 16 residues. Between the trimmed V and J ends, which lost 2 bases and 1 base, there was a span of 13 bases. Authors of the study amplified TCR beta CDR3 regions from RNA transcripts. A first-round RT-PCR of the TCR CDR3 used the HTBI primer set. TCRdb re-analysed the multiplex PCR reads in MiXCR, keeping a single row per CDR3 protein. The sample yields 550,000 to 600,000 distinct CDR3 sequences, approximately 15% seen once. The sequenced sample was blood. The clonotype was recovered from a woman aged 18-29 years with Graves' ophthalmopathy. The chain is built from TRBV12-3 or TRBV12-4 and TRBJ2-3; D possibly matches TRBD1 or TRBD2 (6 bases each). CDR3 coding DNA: TGTGCCAGCAGTTTAAGGAGGGGGTCCGGCACAGATACGCAGTATTTT. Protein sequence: CASSLRRGSGTDTQYF.